Listed here are 11 T cell receptor beta chains from one sample, sequenced in a study of blood T cell repertoires in COVID-19. TCRdb's table, derived via immunoSEQ multiplex PCR, lists solely in-frame clones and lacks some. The data hold around 220,000 clones, with around 84% observed a single time. The specimen sequenced was PBMCs or T cells enriched from blood (not recorded which). These receptors came from a woman aged 40 to 50 who had recovered from COVID-19.

The chain couples TRBV24-1 to TRBJ2-7; D call uncertain. The CDR3 is made up of 13 amino acids. In germline, CDR1 is KGHDR, CDR2 SFDVKD. V lost 3 bases, J lost 2 bases, and 7 bases lay in between. Written as DNA, the CDR3 is TGTGCCACCAGTGATGGCGGAACCTACGAGCAGTACTTC. The encoded protein is CATSDGGTYEQYF.

V and J are TRBV19 and TRBJ1-4, with TRBD1 as a possible D gene (5 bases). CDR3 size: 14 residues. V lost 6 bases and J lost 10, with 18 bases in between. Germline loops: CDR1 LNHDA, CDR2 SQIVND (reference sequence). CDR3 loop: CASSLTVTSGKLFF. For the CDR3, the DNA is TGTGCCAGTAGCCTGACAGTCACCTCTGGAAAACTGTTTTTT.

V gene TRBV5-5 combines with J gene TRBJ1-2; a possible D gene is TRBD1 (5 bases). Germline loops: CDR1 SGHKS, CDR2 YYEKEE (reference sequence). This CDR3 has 15 amino acids. Trimming took 4 bases from V and 0 from J, leaving 13 bases between them. CDR3 in DNA: TGTGCCAGCAGCCCGGGAGGGGCAGCTAACTATGGCTACACCTTC. Translated, it gives CASSPGGAANYGYTF.

The V and J genes are TRBV7-9 and TRBJ2-7; D unresolved. The CDR3 runs 14 residues. Trimming left V 1 base short and J 0 bases short, with 7 bases between. The germline V gene encodes CDR1 SEHNR and CDR2 FQNEAQ (reference sequence). The CDR3 is CASSLGSRSYEQYF. In DNA form, the CDR3 reads TGTGCCAGCAGCTTAGGGAGCCGCTCCTACGAGCAGTACTTC. Drawing the rest from reference TRBV7-9 and TRBJ2-7, the complete variable domain is DTGVSQNPRHKITKRGQNVTFRCDPISEHNRLYWYRQTLGQGPEFLTYFQNEAQLEKSRLLSDRFSAERPKGSFSTLEIQRTEQGDSAMYLCASSLGSRSYEQYFGPGTRLTVT.

The count of this clone is one. This chain connects TRBV9 to TRBJ1-3; D is perhaps TRBD1 (6 bases). This CDR3 spans 16 amino acids. V was pared by 3 bases and J by 0 bases, with 13 bases between. Germline CDR1 reads SGDLS; CDR2 reads YYNGEE. As DNA, the CDR3 is TGTGCCAGCAGCGAGGGGGGGTCCCGCTCTGGAAACACCATATATTTT. As protein: CASSEGGSRSGNTIYF.

This clone was observed a single time. The gene calls are TRBV7-9 and TRBJ1-6, with D maybe TRBD1 (6 bases). V lost 5 bases and J 5 bases, leaving 16 bases between the germline ends. CDR3 length: 16 residues. CDR1 is SEHNR, CDR2 FQNEAQ, per germline (reference sequence). CDR3 sequence: CASSRGGPADNSPLHF. The DNA for the CDR3 is TGTGCCAGCAGCCGCGGGGGCCCTGCCGATAATTCACCCCTCCACTTT.

The chain carries TRBV19 and TRBJ1-5; tentative D call: TRBD1 (5 bases). CDR3 length: 15 amino acids. The germline V gene encodes CDR1 LNHDA and CDR2 SQIVND (reference sequence). Trimming shortened V by 4 bases and J by 1 base, and 11 bases separated the two germline ends. The CDR3 DNA is TGTGCCAGTAGTAAGCAGGGAATAAGCAATCAGCCCCAGCATTTT. This gives the protein CASSKQGISNQPQHF. The full variable domain, completed using reference TRBV19 and TRBJ1-5, is DGGITQSPKYLFRKEGQNVTLSCEQNLNHDAMYWYRQDPGQGLRLIYYSQIVNDFQKGDIAEGYSVSREKKESFPLTVTSAQKNPTAFYLCASSKQGISNQPQHFGDGTRLSIL.

The chain carries TRBV20-1 and TRBJ1-1, with D possibly being TRBD1 (6 bases). This CDR3 contains 17 residues. Trimming left V 3 bases short and J 0 bases short, with 20 bases between. Germline V gene lookup returns CDR1 DFQATT and CDR2 SNEGSKA (reference sequence). CDR3 amino acids: CSASSGETDPLNTEAFF. The CDR3 bases are TGCAGTGCTAGTTCAGGGGAGACTGATCCTCTGAACACTGAAGCTTTCTTT.

This sequence joins TRBV5-4 and TRBJ1-3; D uncertain. CDR3 length: 15 residues. Germline V gives CDR1 SGHNT, CDR2 YYREEE (reference sequence). Trimming left V 4 bases short and J 0 bases short, with 11 bases between. This CDR3 reads CASSPFESSGNTIYF. The CDR3, as DNA: TGTGCCAGCAGCCCTTTTGAGAGCTCTGGAAACACCATATATTTT.

The chain couples TRBV11-2 to TRBJ2-1, with 15 bases lining up with TRBD2. This CDR3 contains 15 residues. The ends lost 5 bases at V and 10 bases at J; junction bases unmatched: 6. Germline loops: CDR1 SGHAT, CDR2 FQNNGV. In DNA form, the CDR3 reads TGTGCCAGCAGCCTAGGGACTAGCGGGAGGAGAGAGCAGTTCTTC. Protein product: CASSLGTSGRREQFF.

The CDR3 coding sequence is TGTGCCAGCAGCATACAGGGGAACACCGGGGAGCTGTTTTTT. It specifies CASSIQGNTGELFF. The chain is built from TRBV7-8 and TRBJ2-2; a weak D match, TRBD1 (6 bases). Looked up from germline, CDR1 is SGHVS and CDR2 is FQNEAQ. The ends were cut back, 5 bases at V and 1 base at J, with 8 bases in the middle. This CDR3 is 14 amino acids long.